The 18 T cell receptor beta chains below were found in one sample sequenced in a study of blood T cell repertoires in COVID-19. Produced via immunoSEQ multiplex PCR; TCRdb's table is partial and in-frame only. This sample has under 300,000 clones, with roughly 89% found just once. Sequencing was carried out using peripheral blood. All receptors come from a man aged 50-60 years with acute or convalescent COVID-19.

The V gene is TRBV5-4, the J gene TRBJ1-1; 10 bases match TRBD1. CDR1 and CDR2 from the germline V gene are SGHNT and YYREEE (reference sequence). The CDR3 has 15 residues. The trim removed 1 base at V and 4 bases at J, leaving 4 bases unmatched. This CDR3 reads CASSLPGTGVTEAFF. The CDR3, as DNA: TGTGCCAGCAGCTTGCCCGGGACAGGGGTCACTGAAGCTTTCTTT.

The chain employs TRBV7-3 and TRBJ1-1; 7 bases map to TRBD1. Germline V gene data show CDR1 as SGHTA and CDR2 as FQGTGA. V gave up 5 bases and J gave up 6 bases; unmatched junction bases: 6. The CDR3 sequence is 13 residues long. Written as DNA, the CDR3 is TGTGCCAGCAGCCGTAGGGACAGCCCTGAAGCTTTCTTT. This sequence encodes CASSRRDSPEAFF. Looking up the rest from reference TRBV7-3 and TRBJ1-1 gives the full variable domain: GAGVSQTPSNKVTEKGKYVELRCDPISGHTALYWYRQSLGQGPEFLIYFQGTGAADDSGLPNDRFFAVRPEGSVSTLKIQRTERGDSAVYLCASSRRDSPEAFFGQGTRLTVV.

The gene calls are TRBV4-2 and TRBJ1-1; 9 positions match TRBD1. The germline CDR1 and CDR2 sequences are LGHNA and YNFKEQ. The CDR3 sequence is 16 residues long. V was pared by 3 bases and J by 5 bases, with 10 bases of the junction left unmatched. DNA for the CDR3: TGTGCCAGCAGCCAGGCCGGGACAGGGCTAGGGACTGAAGCTTTCTTT. Protein: CASSQAGTGLGTEAFF.

In DNA, the CDR3 is TGTGCCAGTAGTACCCTGGGCCTAGGGGGCTATGGCTACACCTTC. Translated: CASSTLGLGGYGYTF. The chain carries TRBV19 and TRBJ1-2, with D tentatively TRBD1 (6 bases). The CDR3 is 15 residues long. Germline CDR1 and CDR2: LNHDA and SQIVND (reference sequence). The V end was cut by 4 bases, the J end by 4 bases, with 16 bases between.

This clone was counted a single time. V and J are TRBV5-6 and TRBJ1-2; D is perhaps TRBD1 (5 bases). The germline V gene has CDR1 SGHDT and CDR2 YYEEEE. This CDR3 comprises 15 residues. Trimming left V 1 base short and J 4 bases short, with 14 bases between. The DNA of the CDR3 is TGTGCCAGCAGCTTGCCGGCAGGGCTCTCCTATGGCTACACCTTC. Translated, it gives CASSLPAGLSYGYTF. Full variable domain (missing parts from reference TRBV5-6 and TRBJ1-2): DAGVTQSPTHLIKTRGQQVTLRCSPKSGHDTVSWYQQALGQGPQFIFQYYEEEERQRGNFPDRFSGHQFPNYSSELNVNALLLGDSALYLCASSLPAGLSYGYTFGSGTRLTVV.

Only a few counts were recorded for this clone. The rearrangement uses TRBV7-2 and TRBJ1-1; D gene unclear. CDR3 size: 13 residues. Germline V gene sequence: CDR1 SGHTA, CDR2 FQGNSA. Trimming took off 7 bases at V and 5 bases at J, with 14 bases between the two ends. CDR3 DNA sequence: TGTGCCAGCACCCTAAGACGAGGAACTGAAGCTTTCTTT. Translating it yields CASTLRRGTEAFF.

J is TRBJ1-5 and V is TRBV5-1; D not resolved. V lost 4 bases and J lost 4, with 12 bases in between. Germline V lookup: CDR1 SGHRS, CDR2 YFSETQ. The CDR3 extends over 14 amino acids. The CDR3 coding sequence is TGCGCCAGCAGCCCGGGAAGCGATAATCAGCCCCAGCATTTT. The encoded protein is CASSPGSDNQPQHF.

The rearrangement joins TRBV5-1 to TRBJ2-3; 9 bases agree with TRBD2. Trimming removed 0 bases from V and 6 bases from J; junction bases left unmatched: 5. From germline, CDR1 is SGHRS and CDR2 YFSETQ. This CDR3 contains 15 residues. The CDR3 loop reads CASSLGGGRADTQYF. The DNA for the CDR3 is TGCGCCAGCAGCTTGGGCGGCGGGAGGGCGGATACGCAGTATTTT.

This sequence joins TRBV5-1 and TRBJ2-2, with 7 bases that match TRBD2. J was trimmed by 6 bases and V by 0 bases; bases with no gene match: 8. Germline lookup yields CDR1 SGHRS and CDR2 YFSETQ. The CDR3 is 16 amino acids. The CDR3 loop reads CASSLVRGGDAGELFF. CDR3 coding DNA: TGCGCCAGCAGCTTGGTTCGGGGAGGGGATGCCGGGGAGCTGTTTTTT.

CDR3 sequence reads: CASSAGANTEAFF. The DNA of the CDR3 is TGTGCCAGCAGTGCAGGGGCCAACACTGAAGCTTTCTTT. The rearrangement uses TRBV2 and TRBJ1-1, with a weak D call TRBD1 (6 bases). V was clipped by 4 bases and J by 2 bases, with 8 bases between them. There are 13 residues in the CDR3. Germline V gene sequence: CDR1 SNHLY, CDR2 FYNNEI.

This chain links TRBV6-5 with TRBJ1-1, with D hard to call. The CDR3 extends over 13 amino acids. Germline V CDR1 and CDR2: MNHEY, SVGAGI. The germline V and J ends were trimmed by 11 bases and 1 base, with 14 bases remaining between them. In DNA, the CDR3 is TGTGCCTCCCCCGTCGGTCCGAACACTGAAGCTTTCTTT. It is translated as CASPVGPNTEAFF.

This chain connects TRBV5-1 to TRBJ2-5; the match to TRBD2 covers 15 bases. Germline V lookup: CDR1 SGHRS, CDR2 YFSETQ. This CDR3 contains 15 residues. The V and J ends lost 5 bases and 4 bases, in that order; junction bases with no gene match: 3. CDR3 nucleotides: TGCGCCAGCAGTGGGACTAGCGGGGGGCGAGAGACCCAGTACTTC. This codes for CASSGTSGGRETQYF.

Concerning this clone: In the same sample, other DNA sequences code for this CDR3. J is TRBJ2-7 and V is TRBV18, with TRBD1 matching over 9 bases. The germline gives CDR1 KGHSH, CDR2 LQKENI. The length of the CDR3 is 15 residues. Trimming took 4 bases from V and 4 from J; bases not matched to a gene: 8. The CDR3 sequence: CASSQPGQGAYEQYF. CDR3 DNA: TGTGCCAGCTCACAGCCGGGACAGGGAGCGTACGAGCAGTACTTC.

V gene TRBV5-1 combines with J gene TRBJ1-4, with 7 bases identical to TRBD1. Germline V lookup: CDR1 SGHRS, CDR2 YFSETQ. The CDR3 is 14 residues long. Trimming at V came to 0 bases and at J to 6 bases, leaving 2 bases not matched to a gene. For the CDR3, the DNA is TGCGCCAGCAGCTTGGACACAGGGGATGAAAAACTGTTTTTT. Its protein is CASSLDTGDEKLFF.

V gene TRBV6-5 combines with J gene TRBJ1-1, with D possibly matching TRBD1 (6 bases). CDR1 MNHEY and CDR2 SVGAGI come from the germline V gene. The CDR3 has 13 residues. V shed 7 bases and J shed 1 base, with 10 bases lying between them. In nucleotides, the CDR3 is TGTGCCAGCACCTTGGGACAGAACACTGAAGCTTTCTTT. Translation gives CASTLGQNTEAFF.

This clone was seen once. The rearrangement links TRBV19 to TRBJ1-5; D gene unclear. In germline, CDR1 is LNHDA, CDR2 SQIVND (reference sequence). The germline V and J ends were trimmed by 3 bases and 3 bases, with 9 bases remaining between them. The CDR3 totals 14 residues. The DNA of the CDR3 is TGTGCCAGTAGTATCGTGTCGTACAATCAGCCCCAGCATTTT. Translated: CASSIVSYNQPQHF.

The chain combines TRBV21-1 with TRBJ2-7; the tabulated D call, TRBD1, remains unverified against the DNA. TRBV21-1 counts as a pseudogene. This CDR3 spans 16 amino acids. CDR3 nucleotide sequence: TGTGCCAGCAGCAAAGAGGGAACAGGGGCCCACTACGAGCAGTACTTC. Amino acid sequence: CASSKEGTGAHYEQYF.

The CDR3 reads CASGLGRDRRYEQYF. DNA for the CDR3: TGTGCTAGTGGTTTGGGAAGGGACAGGCGGTACGAGCAGTACTTC. The chain has TRBV12-5 and TRBJ2-7, with 8 bases fitting TRBD1. The CDR3 consists of 15 residues. The V and J ends lost 1 base and 4 bases, in that order; junction bases with no gene match: 6. The germline V gene has CDR1 LGHNT and CDR2 FRNRAP.